One sample yielded the 13 T cell receptor beta chains listed below, sequenced in a study of T cells in Graves' hyperthyroidism and ophthalmopathy. Researchers amplified the TCR beta CDR3 regions from RNA transcripts. HTBI primers were used for first-round RT-PCR of the TCR CDR3. TCRdb reprocessed the multiplex PCR reads with MiXCR, giving one entry per CDR3 protein. In the table there are approximately 380,000 distinct CDR3 sequences, about a fifth of which are singletons. The sequenced material came from blood. Every receptor here comes from a woman aged 18-35 years with Graves' hyperthyroidism.

A few counts support this clonotype. The chain links TRBV7-8 to TRBJ2-4, with D tentatively TRBD1 or TRBD2 (5 bases each). Germline V CDR1 and CDR2: SGHVS, FQNEAQ. The CDR3 is 13 residues long. V lost 7 bases and J lost 12, with 19 bases in between. Written as DNA, the CDR3 is TGTGCCAGCACCAAGCGAGGATGGGACGATCAGTACTTC. It specifies CASTKRGWDDQYF.

This clonotype came up a few times. The chain carries TRBV7-3 and TRBJ1-2; D gene unclear. Germline CDR1 is SGHTA and CDR2 is FQGTGA. V was pared by 5 bases and J by 7 bases, with 17 bases between. This CDR3 contains 14 residues. This chain's CDR3 is CASSPTPGNLGYTF. The DNA for the CDR3 is TGTGCCAGCAGCCCAACCCCGGGAAACCTTGGCTACACCTTC.

In its sample, this clonotype was seen many times. V usage is TRBV30 and J usage is TRBJ1-5; D remains unclear. The length of the CDR3 is 12 residues. CDR1 is GTSNPN, CDR2 SVGIG, per germline (reference sequence). The V end was cut by 2 bases, the J end by 2 bases, with 4 bases between. CDR3 nucleotide sequence: TGTGCCTGGAGTTCAGGCAATCAGCCCCAGCATTTT. This sequence encodes CAWSSGNQPQHF.

At least ten counts were recorded for this clonotype. The rearrangement uses TRBV20-1 and TRBJ1-2; D gene uncertain. Looked up from germline, CDR1 is DFQATT and CDR2 is SNEGSKA (reference sequence). This CDR3 spans 11 amino acids. V shed 1 base and J shed 7 bases, with 7 bases lying between them. In DNA, the CDR3 is TGCAGTGCTAGAGGTTCCGGTGGCTACACCTTC. Amino acid sequence: CSARGSGGYTF.

The V call is TRBV28, the J call TRBJ1-6; 7 bases match TRBD1. After removal of 5 bases from V and 3 bases from J, the junction contained 7 bases not matched to a gene. Germline loops: CDR1 MDHEN, CDR2 SYDVKM. This CDR3 spans 16 amino acids. The CDR3 loop is CASSATGTVYNSPLHF. The CDR3 nucleotides are TGTGCCAGCAGTGCTACCGGGACAGTCTATAATTCACCCCTCCACTTT.

For this clonotype: Being one base from a much bigger clone, this may be a read error. The CDR3 protein is CASSSHRTRGLGNQPQDF. DNA of the CDR3: TGTGCCAGCAGCTCACACCGTACCAGGGGGCTCGGCAATCAGCCCCAGGATTTT. The chain recombines TRBV6-2 or TRBV6-3 with TRBJ1-5; TRBD1 aligns across 8 bases. Germline CDR1 is MNHEY and CDR2 is SVGEGT. The CDR3 totals 18 residues.

This clonotype occurred many times. This rearrangement joins TRBV2 to TRBJ1-3; maybe TRBD1 (6 bases). This CDR3 has 15 amino acids. CDR1 and CDR2 (germline): SNHLY, FYNNEI. Trimming took 1 base from V and 2 from J, leaving 9 bases between them. The CDR3 DNA is TGTGCCAGCAGTGAAGGGCAGGGGACTGGAAACACCATATATTTT. It translates to CASSEGQGTGNTIYF.

This clonotype was seen ten or more times. V usage is TRBV11-2 and J usage is TRBJ2-5, with 12 bases lining up with TRBD2. The CDR3 runs to 16 residues. V was clipped by 0 bases and J by 4 bases; unmatched bases: 3. Germline V gives CDR1 SGHAT, CDR2 FQNNGV. CDR3 nucleotides: TGTGCCAGCAGCTTAGATCCTAGCGGGGGGGCAGAGACCCAGTACTTC. This encodes CASSLDPSGGAETQYF.

This clonotype was found many times. The chain is built from TRBV20-1 and TRBJ1-6; D is unclear. Trimming took 1 base from V and 2 from J, leaving 9 bases between them. Germline values: CDR1 DFQATT, CDR2 SNEGSKA (reference sequence). CDR3 length: 15 residues. The CDR3 DNA is TGCAGTGCTAGAGCTTCTATCGCCTATAATTCACCCCTCCACTTT. It yields the protein CSARASIAYNSPLHF.

As concerns this clonotype: Being one base from a much bigger clone, this may be a read error. The CDR3 DNA is TGTGCCTGGAGCCATAAGTGGGTTAGCGATCAGCCCCAGCATTTT. This translates into CAWSHKWVSDQPQHF. The rearrangement uses TRBV30 and TRBJ1-5; D remains ambiguous. CDR1 and CDR2 (germline): GTSNPN, SVGIG (reference sequence). The CDR3 spans 15 residues.

The chain uses TRBV6-5 and TRBJ2-7; TRBD1 agrees at 7 bases. The germline gives CDR1 MNHEY, CDR2 SVGAGI. After removal of 4 bases from V and 2 bases from J, the junction contained 8 bases not matched to a gene. The CDR3 loop spans 15 amino acids. CDR3 amino acids: CASSSRGSPTYEQYF. For the CDR3, the DNA is TGTGCCAGCAGTTCCAGGGGGTCCCCAACCTACGAGCAGTACTTC.

At least ten counts were recorded for this clonotype. This chain uses TRBV11-2 with TRBJ2-5; 7 positions agree with TRBD1. Trimming took 2 bases from V and 5 from J; bases not matched to a gene: 5. This CDR3 comprises 14 residues. CDR1 SGHAT and CDR2 FQNNGV come from the germline V gene. As DNA, the CDR3 is TGTGCCAGCAGCTTAAAGGGGGCGGAGGAGACCCAGTACTTC. Its protein product is CASSLKGAEETQYF.

This clonotype was recorded at least ten times. The chain recombines TRBV3-1 with TRBJ2-5; 10 nucleotides match TRBD2. CDR1 and CDR2 (germline): LGHDT, YNNKEL (reference sequence). Losses at the gene ends were 1 base for V and 4 bases for J; bases not matched to a gene: 3. The CDR3 is made up of 15 amino acids. CDR3: CASSQASGGAETQYF. DNA of the CDR3: TGTGCCAGCAGCCAAGCCAGCGGGGGGGCAGAGACCCAGTACTTC.